This T cell receptor beta chain was obtained from a study of control samples from healthy donors and cancer patients. CDR3 length equals 14 residues. The V gene lost 5 bases and the J gene lost 4 bases, with 14 bases spanning the gap. From germline, CDR1 is SEHNR and CDR2 FQNEAQ (reference sequence). The table came from immunoSEQ multiplex PCR; TCRdb's copy has only in-frame clones and leaves some out. The sample has 150,000 or so clones, around 95% seen once; the top ten hold 5% to 6.5%. Sequenced material: blood. The clonotype comes from a man aged 40-55 years in good health. The V gene is TRBV7-9, the J gene TRBJ1-2; no clear D gene. This CDR3 reads CASSPEWESYGYTF. The DNA for the CDR3 is TGTGCCAGCAGCCCGGAATGGGAGTCCTATGGCTACACCTTC.